Below, 21 T cell receptor beta chains from the same sample are listed, as sequenced in a study of PD-1 blockade in classical Hodgkin lymphoma. Relapse was seen in all patients after autologous stem cell transplantation, and brentuximab vedotin exposure was variable. Assay: immunoSEQ multiplex PCR; the TCRdb copy retains only in-frame clones and omits some. The table includes fewer than 25,000 clones, about 82% detected once. The sequencing used peripheral blood mononuclear cells (PBMCs), collected before the second cycle of nivolumab. Receptors originate from a human donor with classical Hodgkin lymphoma.

The gene calls are TRBV6-5 and TRBJ1-2; the D is unclear. The CDR3 is made up of 14 amino acids. Trimming shortened V by 0 bases and J by 5 bases, and 10 bases separated the two germline ends. The germline V gene encodes CDR1 MNHEY and CDR2 SVGAGI. CDR3: CASSYSRRSYGYTF. CDR3 in DNA: TGTGCCAGCAGTTACTCGCGACGATCATATGGCTACACCTTC.

This chain uses TRBV20-1 with TRBJ1-2; D is uncertain. CDR1 and CDR2 (germline): DFQATT, SNEGSKA (reference sequence). The V end was cut by 3 bases, the J end by 5 bases, with 7 bases between. The CDR3 spans 11 residues. The CDR3 DNA sequence: TGCAGTGCTAGTCCAGTTTATGGCTACACCTTC. Its protein product is CSASPVYGYTF.

The gene calls are TRBV4-1 and TRBJ1-1; D gene ambiguous. The length of the CDR3 is 12 residues. Germline CDR1 reads MGHRA; CDR2 reads YSYEKL. Trimming pared 0 bases from V and 6 bases from J, leaving 5 bases between. In DNA form, the CDR3 reads TGCGCCAGCAGCCAAGATACGGCTGAAGCTTTCTTT. It translates to CASSQDTAEAFF.

This rearrangement joins TRBV5-1 to TRBJ2-1; 10 bases match TRBD2. The CDR3 runs to 16 residues. The germline V gene has CDR1 SGHRS and CDR2 YFSETQ. J lost 6 bases, V lost 1 base, and 7 bases had no gene match. The CDR3 coding sequence is TGCGCCAGCAGCTTGTCCCAACTAGCGGGGTCCAATGAGCAGTTCTTC. Encoded protein: CASSLSQLAGSNEQFF.

This clone turned up a few times. This chain links TRBV6-1 with TRBJ1-1, with D possibly TRBD1 on 5 matching bases. Germline-derived CDR1 and CDR2 are MNHNS and SASEGT. CDR3 size: 12 residues. V was shortened by 6 bases and J by 4 bases, with 9 bases between the two germline ends. This CDR3 is CASSYTGTEAFF. CDR3 nucleotide sequence: TGTGCCAGCAGCTATACAGGCACTGAAGCTTTCTTT.

This clone was counted once. The chain couples TRBV5-1 to TRBJ2-3, with D perhaps assigned TRBD1 or TRBD2 (6 bases each). This CDR3 is built from 14 residues. The germline V gene has CDR1 SGHRS and CDR2 YFSETQ. V was trimmed by 7 bases and J by 10 bases, leaving 22 bases between them. The CDR3 sequence is CASASAPGGGAQYF. DNA for the CDR3: TGCGCCAGCGCTAGCGCCCCTGGGGGCGGGGCGCAGTATTTT.

This clone was found a few times. The chain uses TRBV7-9 and TRBJ2-5; D possibly uses TRBD1 or TRBD2 (5 bases each). Germline CDR1 reads SEHNR; CDR2 reads FQNEAQ (reference sequence). V was shortened by 3 bases and J by 4 bases, with 15 bases between the two germline ends. The CDR3 has 15 residues. The CDR3 nucleotides read TGTGCCAGCAGCTTTGATTTCGAGGGGCTAGAGACCCAGTACTTC. Amino acids: CASSFDFEGLETQYF.

CDR3 region: CASSYTGKSIGEQFF. The CDR3 nucleotides read TGTGCCAGCAGTTATACAGGGAAATCGATTGGTGAGCAGTTCTTC. The chain employs TRBV7-2 and TRBJ2-1, with a tentative D call TRBD1 (6 bases). The CDR3 has 15 residues. With 6 bases removed from V and 9 bases from J, the gap between germline ends came to 21 bases. Germline V gives CDR1 SGHTA, CDR2 FQGNSA.

The chain recombines TRBV7-2 with TRBJ2-5; the match to TRBD1 covers 8 bases. The J call could be wrong; TRBJ2-7 is a better fit for the DNA end. The CDR3 length is 16 residues. Germline-derived CDR1 and CDR2 are SGHTA and FQGNSA. The CDR3 DNA is TGTGCCAGCAGCCCTTATCCGGGACAGGCCTCCTACGAGCAGTACTTC. As protein: CASSPYPGQASYEQYF.

This clone was found a few times. The V call is TRBV7-2, the J call TRBJ1-1; perhaps TRBD1 as D (5 bases). Trimming took off 2 bases at V and 4 bases at J, with 11 bases between the two ends. CDR3 size: 14 residues. Germline-derived CDR1 and CDR2 are SGHTA and FQGNSA. The CDR3 sequence: CASSLMGTTTEAFF. In DNA, the CDR3 is TGTGCCAGCAGCTTAATGGGGACGACCACTGAAGCTTTCTTT.

This clone was counted once. The V call is TRBV7-8, the J call TRBJ1-1; D not resolved. V lost 2 bases and J 3 bases, leaving 7 bases between the germline ends. Germline lookup yields CDR1 SGHVS and CDR2 FQNEAQ. The CDR3 has 13 residues. The CDR3 spells CASSLYTDTEAFF. The CDR3 nucleotides read TGTGCCAGCAGCTTATACACGGACACTGAAGCTTTCTTT.

The chain combines TRBV6-5 with TRBJ2-2; no definite D call. The CDR3 loop spans 14 amino acids. Trimming took 6 bases from V and 7 from J, leaving 15 bases between them. In germline, CDR1 is MNHEY, CDR2 SVGAGI. The CDR3 is CASRYQLSSGELFF. The CDR3 bases are TGTGCCAGCAGATACCAATTGTCGAGCGGGGAGCTGTTTTTT.

The rearrangement uses TRBV7-2 and TRBJ2-5, with D possibly being TRBD1 or TRBD2 (5 bases each). This CDR3 region has 16 residues. Per germline, CDR1 SGHTA and CDR2 FQGNSA. V shed 5 bases and J shed 2 bases, with 18 bases lying between them. CDR3 nucleotide sequence: TGTGCCAGCAGCCCCGACGCCCGGGGCCCACAAGAGACCCAGTACTTC. It is translated as CASSPDARGPQETQYF.

The V call is TRBV7-2, the J call TRBJ2-5; D possibly corresponds to TRBD2 (7 bases). With the DNA end fitting TRBJ2-7 better, the J assignment may be wrong. The germline V gene encodes CDR1 SGHTA and CDR2 FQGNSA. The CDR3 runs to 16 residues. CDR3 residues: CATQPGGITDSYEQYF. The CDR3, as DNA: TGTGCCACCCAGCCGGGGGGCATAACCGACTCCTACGAGCAGTACTTC.

Written as DNA, the CDR3 is TGTGCCAGCAGCCCAGACTCGGGAAAACTGTTTTTT. It yields the protein CASSPDSGKLFF. The chain carries TRBV7-9 and TRBJ1-4; D gene ambiguous. The CDR3 runs to 12 residues. With 5 bases removed from V and 10 bases from J, the gap between germline ends came to 11 bases. Germline CDR1 SEHNR, CDR2 FQNEAQ (reference sequence).

The chain joins TRBV29-1 to TRBJ2-7; 7 bases are a match to TRBD1. The CDR3 runs 12 residues. CDR1 is SQVTM and CDR2 is ANQGSEA in the germline V gene. Trimming cost V 7 bases and J 1 base; bases outside gene matches: 4. In DNA, the CDR3 is TGCAGCGCTTTGGGACAGTCCTACGAGCAGTACTTC. Translation: CSALGQSYEQYF.

The chain has TRBV19 and TRBJ1-5; no clear D gene. V lost 3 bases, J lost 6 bases, and 15 bases lay in between. The V gene's germline CDR1 is LNHDA and CDR2 SQIVND (reference sequence). This CDR3 spans 15 amino acids. For the CDR3, the DNA is TGTGCCAGTAGTATGGGGTTCGGGTCGGGTCAGCCCCAGCATTTT. Encoded protein: CASSMGFGSGQPQHF.

The sample holds a few counts of this clone. CDR3 DNA sequence: TGTGCCATCAGCAAGGACCAAGGGGGCTGGGAGACCCAGTACTTC. Translating gives CAISKDQGGWETQYF. The rearrangement links TRBV10-3 to TRBJ2-5, with TRBD1 identical over 7 bases. Germline CDR1 reads ENHRY; CDR2 reads SYGVKD. CDR3 size: 15 residues. J lost 5 bases, V lost 6 bases, and 12 bases had no gene match.

CDR3 in DNA: TGTGCCAGCACCGAGACAGGGGGCAGTTGGAACTATGGCTACACCTTC. Translation: CASTETGGSWNYGYTF. The rearrangement joins TRBV7-2 to TRBJ1-2; 10 nucleotides line up with TRBD1. Per germline, CDR1 SGHTA and CDR2 FQGNSA. CDR3 length: 16 residues. V shed 7 bases and J 2 bases; nucleotides not matched to a gene: 10.

The chain employs TRBV7-2 and TRBJ2-2; tentatively, D is TRBD1 (6 bases). CDR1 is SGHTA and CDR2 is FQGNSA in the germline V gene. V was clipped by 1 base and J by 4 bases, with 10 bases between them. The CDR3 totals 15 residues. CDR3 sequence reads: CASSLGQAGTGELFF. CDR3 coding DNA: TGTGCCAGCAGCTTAGGACAGGCCGGCACCGGGGAGCTGTTTTTT.

V usage is TRBV6-6 and J usage is TRBJ2-7; 7 bases are a match to TRBD1. The CDR3 sequence is 12 residues long. The germline V gene encodes CDR1 MNHNY and CDR2 SVGAGI (reference sequence). The V gene end was trimmed by 6 bases and the J gene end by 3 bases; junction bases not matched to a gene: 2. The CDR3 DNA reads TGTGCCAGCAGGGGACAGCACTACGAGCAGTACTTC. Residues: CASRGQHYEQYF.